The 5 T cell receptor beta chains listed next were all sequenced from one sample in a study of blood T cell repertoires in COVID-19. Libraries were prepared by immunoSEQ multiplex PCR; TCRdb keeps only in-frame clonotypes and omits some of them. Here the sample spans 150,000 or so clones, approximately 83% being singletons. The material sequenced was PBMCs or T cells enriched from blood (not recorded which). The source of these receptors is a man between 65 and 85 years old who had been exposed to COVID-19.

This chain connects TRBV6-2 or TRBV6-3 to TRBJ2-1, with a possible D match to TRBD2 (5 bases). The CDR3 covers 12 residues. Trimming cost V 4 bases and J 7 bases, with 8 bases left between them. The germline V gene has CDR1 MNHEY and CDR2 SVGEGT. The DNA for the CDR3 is TGTGCCAGCAGTTCTACGGGGAATGAGCAGTTCTTC. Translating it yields CASSSTGNEQFF.

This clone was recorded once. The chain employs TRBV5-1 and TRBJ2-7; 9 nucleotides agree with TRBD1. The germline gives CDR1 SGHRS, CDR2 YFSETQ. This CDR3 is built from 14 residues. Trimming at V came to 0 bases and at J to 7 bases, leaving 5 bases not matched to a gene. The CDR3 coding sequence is TGCGCCAGCAGCTTGGTCACAGGGGGCGAGGAGCAGTACTTC. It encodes CASSLVTGGEEQYF.

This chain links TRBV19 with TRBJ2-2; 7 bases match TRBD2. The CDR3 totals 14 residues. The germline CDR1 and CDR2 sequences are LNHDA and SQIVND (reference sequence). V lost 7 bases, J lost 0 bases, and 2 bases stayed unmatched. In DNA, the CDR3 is TGTGCCAGTAAGGGACTACCGAACACCGGGGAGCTGTTTTTT. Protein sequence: CASKGLPNTGELFF.

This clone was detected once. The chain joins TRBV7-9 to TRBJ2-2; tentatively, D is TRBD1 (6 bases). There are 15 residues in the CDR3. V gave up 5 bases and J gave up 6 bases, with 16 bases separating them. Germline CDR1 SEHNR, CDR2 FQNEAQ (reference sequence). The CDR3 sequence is CASSPREGVAGELFF. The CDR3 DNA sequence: TGTGCCAGCAGCCCCAGAGAGGGGGTGGCCGGGGAGCTGTTTTTT.

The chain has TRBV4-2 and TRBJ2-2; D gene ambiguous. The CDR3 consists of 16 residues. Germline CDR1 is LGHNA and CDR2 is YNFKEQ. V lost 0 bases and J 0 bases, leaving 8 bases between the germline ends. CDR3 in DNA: TGTGCCAGCAGCCAAGATAAGCGTGCGAACACCGGGGAGCTGTTTTTT. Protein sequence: CASSQDKRANTGELFF.